This T cell receptor (beta chain) came from a study of Tregs in tolerant kidney transplant recipients. Overall study results and limits: Nucleotide sequences could not be compared across some patients' samples due to primer changes. Antigen-driven expansion was suggested because donor-specific Tregs expanded more than all Tregs in tolerant patients.

Concerning this clone: The antigen remains undetermined.

The nonmyeloablative bone marrow transplants came from related graft donors, with transient mixed chimerism. Unstimulated regulatory T cells (CD4+CD25+CD127-), CD4+CD25- non-regulatory cells, CD4 and CD8 cells were FACS-sorted from thawed PBMCs. Method: immunoSEQ multiplex PCR; TCRdb's copy keeps in-frame clones and lacks some. The sample yields about 81,000 clones, 91% seen once. This sample comprised CD4+ T cells from blood (PBMCs), obtained 24 months after the transplant. The origin of this receptor is a human patient who received a combined kidney and bone marrow transplant. A share of the T cells may be of graft donor origin.

The CDR3 nucleotides read TGCGCCAGCAGCTACGCCGGGACTAGCGGGACCGGCACCCAGTACTTC. It translates to CASSYAGTSGTGTQYF. This chain connects TRBV5-1 to TRBJ2-5; 13 bases match TRBD2. Trimming cost V 3 bases and J 8 bases; bases outside gene matches: 10. The germline V gene has CDR1 SGHRS and CDR2 YFSETQ. CDR3 length: 16 amino acids.